Shown below are 4 T cell receptor beta chains from a single sample sequenced in a study of vaccination and CD4 T cells after COVID-19. These TCRs' antigens remain unknown. With the Oncomine TCR Beta short-read assay, DNA from cultured CD4+ T cells was sequenced. TCRdb independently ran MiXCR on the PCR reads; one entry per CDR3 protein. Among roughly 20,000 distinct CDR3 sequences listed, around 45% were seen once. Treatment reported: roughly ten-day PBMC culture with coronavirus spike peptide pools or control peptides (ViraFEST assay). The input for sequencing was CD4+ T cells from blood, cultured in vitro, taken after SARS-CoV-2 vaccination. Receptor source: a human donor who had recovered from COVID-19.

This chain links TRBV11-1 with TRBJ2-5; 11 positions agree with TRBD1. CDR3 size: 13 residues. CDR1 and CDR2 from the germline V gene are SGHAT and FQDESV (reference sequence). With 5 bases clipped from V and 5 bases from J, the junction kept 1 base outside the gene matches. The CDR3 sequence: CASSRDRGETQYF. Written as DNA, the CDR3 is TGTGCCAGCAGCCGGGACAGGGGGGAGACCCAGTACTTC.

The J gene is TRBJ2-3, the V gene TRBV7-9, with TRBD1 matching over 7 bases. This CDR3 is built from 14 residues. V lost 5 bases to trimming and J lost 4 bases; unmatched junction nucleotides: 6. The germline CDR1 and CDR2 sequences are SEHNR and FQNEAQ (reference sequence). In nucleotides, the CDR3 is TGTGCCAGCAGCCCCGGACAGGTTTCAGATACGCAGTATTTT. Amino acids: CASSPGQVSDTQYF.

The rearrangement links TRBV29-1 to TRBJ2-5; D might be TRBD2 (5 bases). In germline, CDR1 is SQVTM, CDR2 ANQGSEA. This CDR3 is built from 13 residues. Deletions cut 4 bases from V and 4 bases from J, with 13 bases between. The CDR3 loop is CSVVWGRGETQYF. In nucleotides, the CDR3 is TGCAGCGTTGTTTGGGGTCGGGGAGAGACCCAGTACTTC. Based on the CDR3 plus reference TRBV29-1 and TRBJ2-5, the full variable domain is SAVISQKPSRDICQRGTSLTIQCQVDSQVTMMFWYRQQPGQSLTLIATANQGSEATYESGFVIDKFPISRPNLTFSTLTVSNMSPEDSSIYLCSVVWGRGETQYFGPGTRLLVL.

V and J are TRBV12-3 or TRBV12-4 and TRBJ1-2; the match to TRBD1 covers 7 bases. The CDR3 has 14 amino acids. Trimming removed 6 bases from V and 8 bases from J; junction bases left unmatched: 12. The CDR3 protein is CASRLTGRHHGYTF. The CDR3 DNA follows: TGTGCCAGCAGGCTGACAGGGCGCCATCACGGCTACACCTTC.